This T cell receptor beta chain was identified during a study of T-cell reconstitution after alpha-beta-depleted transplantation in children. During its preparation, the TCRbeta library received unique molecular identifiers. A single record per CDR3 protein comes from TCRdb applying MiXCR to the PCR reads. The sample holds roughly 400,000 distinct CDR3 sequences, roughly 20% seen once. The CDR3 is 12 amino acids. Trimming removed 5 bases from V and 5 bases from J, with 10 bases in between. Germline CDR1 is SEHNR and CDR2 is FQNEAQ (reference sequence). This clonotype was seen a handful of times. The chain carries TRBV7-9 and TRBJ2-7; TRBD2 might be the D (5 bases). Source: PBMCs from the stem cell graft donor, taken from the stem cell graft. The TCR originated in a human donor who donated a stem cell graft to a child with acute myeloid leukemia. In DNA form, the CDR3 reads TGTGCCAGCAGCGGGAGTCGCAACGAGCAGTACTTC. It encodes CASSGSRNEQYF. Combining the CDR3 with reference TRBV7-9 and TRBJ2-7 gives the whole variable domain DTGVSQNPRHKITKRGQNVTFRCDPISEHNRLYWYRQTLGQGPEFLTYFQNEAQLEKSRLLSDRFSAERPKGSFSTLEIQRTEQGDSAMYLCASSGSRNEQYFGPGTRLTVT.